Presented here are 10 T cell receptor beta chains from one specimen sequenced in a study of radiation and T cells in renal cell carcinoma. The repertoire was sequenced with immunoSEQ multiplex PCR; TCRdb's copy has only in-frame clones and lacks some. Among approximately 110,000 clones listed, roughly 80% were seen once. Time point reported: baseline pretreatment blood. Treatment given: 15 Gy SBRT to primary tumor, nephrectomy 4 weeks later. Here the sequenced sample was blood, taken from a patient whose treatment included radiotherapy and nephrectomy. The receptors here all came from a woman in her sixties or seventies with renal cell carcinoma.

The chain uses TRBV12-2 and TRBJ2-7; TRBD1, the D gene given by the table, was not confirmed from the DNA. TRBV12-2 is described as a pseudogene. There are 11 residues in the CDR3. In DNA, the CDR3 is TGTGCAAGCCAGGGTGCGCACGAGCAGTACTTC. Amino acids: CASQGAHEQYF.

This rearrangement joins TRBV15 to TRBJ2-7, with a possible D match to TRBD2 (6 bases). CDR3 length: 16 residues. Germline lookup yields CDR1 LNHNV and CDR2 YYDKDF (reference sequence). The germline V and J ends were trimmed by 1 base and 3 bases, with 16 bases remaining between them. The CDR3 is CATSRARVGTDYEQYF. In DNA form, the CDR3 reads TGTGCCACCAGCAGAGCCCGGGTCGGGACTGACTACGAGCAGTACTTC. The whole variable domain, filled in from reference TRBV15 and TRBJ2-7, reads DAMVIQNPRYQVTQFGKPVTLSCSQTLNHNVMYWYQQKSSQAPKLLFHYYDKDFNNEADTPDNFQSRRPNTSFCFLDIRSPGLGDTAMYLCATSRARVGTDYEQYFGPGTRLTVT.

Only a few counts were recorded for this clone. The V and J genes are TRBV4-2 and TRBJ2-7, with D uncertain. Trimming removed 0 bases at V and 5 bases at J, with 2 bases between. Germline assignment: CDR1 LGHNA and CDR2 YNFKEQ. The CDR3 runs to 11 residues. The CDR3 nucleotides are TGTGCCAGCAGCCAAGATAACGAGCAGTACTTC. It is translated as CASSQDNEQYF.

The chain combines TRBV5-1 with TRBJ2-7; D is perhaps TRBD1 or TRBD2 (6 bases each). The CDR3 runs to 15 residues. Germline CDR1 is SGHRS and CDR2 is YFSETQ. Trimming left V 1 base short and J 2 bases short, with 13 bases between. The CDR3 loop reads CASSLRGAGTYEQYF. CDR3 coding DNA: TGCGCCAGCAGCTTGAGGGGGGCGGGAACCTACGAGCAGTACTTC.

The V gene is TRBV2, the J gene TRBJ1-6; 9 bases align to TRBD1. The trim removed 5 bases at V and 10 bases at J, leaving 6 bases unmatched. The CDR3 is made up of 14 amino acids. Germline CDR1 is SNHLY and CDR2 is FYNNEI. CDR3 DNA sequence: TGTGCCAGCAGTCGTACAGGGGGCGAGTCACCCCTCCACTTT. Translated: CASSRTGGESPLHF.

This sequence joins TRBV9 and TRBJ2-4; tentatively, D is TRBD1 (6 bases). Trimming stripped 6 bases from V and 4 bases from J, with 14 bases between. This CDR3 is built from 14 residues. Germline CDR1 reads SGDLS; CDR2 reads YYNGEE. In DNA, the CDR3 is TGTGCCAGCAACCCCTCAGGGGAAAAAAACATTCAGTACTTC. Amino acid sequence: CASNPSGEKNIQYF.

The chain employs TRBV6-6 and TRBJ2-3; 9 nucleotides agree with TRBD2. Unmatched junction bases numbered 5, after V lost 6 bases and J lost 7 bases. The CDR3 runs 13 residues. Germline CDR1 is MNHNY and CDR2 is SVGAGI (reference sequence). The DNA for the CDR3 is TGTGCCAGCAGGGCGGGAGGGCCGTATACGCAGTATTTT. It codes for CASRAGGPYTQYF.

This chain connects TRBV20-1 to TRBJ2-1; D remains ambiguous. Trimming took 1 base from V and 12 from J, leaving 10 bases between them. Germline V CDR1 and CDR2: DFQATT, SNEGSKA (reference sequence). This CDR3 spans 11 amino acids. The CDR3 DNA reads TGCAGTGCTAGAGCGGTGCCGGGGCAGTTCTTC. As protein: CSARAVPGQFF.

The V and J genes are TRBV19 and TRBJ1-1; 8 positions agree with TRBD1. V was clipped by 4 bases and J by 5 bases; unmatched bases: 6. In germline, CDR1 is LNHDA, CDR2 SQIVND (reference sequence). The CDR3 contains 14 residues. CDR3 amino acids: CASSTGGGRTEAFF. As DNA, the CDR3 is TGTGCCAGTAGTACAGGGGGCGGGAGGACTGAAGCTTTCTTT.

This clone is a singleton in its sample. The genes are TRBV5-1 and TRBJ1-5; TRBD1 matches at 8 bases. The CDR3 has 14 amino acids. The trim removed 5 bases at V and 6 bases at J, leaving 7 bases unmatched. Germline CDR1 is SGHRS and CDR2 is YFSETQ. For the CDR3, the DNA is TGCGCCAGCAGTTATACAGGGGGAACTCAGCCCCAGCATTTT. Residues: CASSYTGGTQPQHF.